This passage covers 7 T cell receptor beta chains from one sample sequenced in a study of blood T cell repertoires in COVID-19. Assay used: immunoSEQ multiplex PCR; TCRdb lists only in-frame clones, some missing. The table lists around 90,000 clones, approximately 80% of them singletons. Input material: peripheral blood. These receptors originate from a woman between 65 and 79 years old with active or convalescent COVID-19.

The chain joins TRBV5-4 to TRBJ1-2; D unclear. V gave up 4 bases and J gave up 4 bases, with 14 bases separating them. The CDR3 sequence is 14 residues long. Germline assignment: CDR1 SGHNT and CDR2 YYREEE (reference sequence). The CDR3 bases are TGTGCCAGCAGCGATGCGGGGTTAGGCTATGGCTACACCTTC. It translates to CASSDAGLGYGYTF. The full variable domain, rest sourced from reference TRBV5-4 and TRBJ1-2, is ETGVTQSPTHLIKTRGQQVTLRCSSQSGHNTVSWYQQALGQGPQFIFQYYREEENGRGNFPPRFSGLQFPNYSSELNVNALELDDSALYLCASSDAGLGYGYTFGSGTRLTVV.

The V gene is TRBV5-8, the J gene TRBJ1-2, with 10 bases identical to TRBD1. The germline CDR1 and CDR2 sequences are SGHTS and YDEGEE. The junction had 11 bases not matched to a gene; V was cut back by 0 bases and J by 6 bases. The CDR3 is made up of 17 amino acids. CDR3 loop: CASSLDLPGQGLDGYTF. DNA for the CDR3: TGTGCCAGCAGCTTGGACTTGCCGGGACAGGGGCTTGATGGCTACACCTTC.

The V gene is TRBV5-4, the J gene TRBJ1-1; the match to TRBD1 covers 11 bases. V lost 3 bases and J lost 5; bases outside the gene matches: 3. The CDR3 totals 14 residues. Germline CDR1 is SGHNT and CDR2 is YYREEE (reference sequence). CDR3 nucleotide sequence: TGTGCCAGCAGCTCGGGACAGGGGGAAACTGAAGCTTTCTTT. It specifies CASSSGQGETEAFF.

The V call is TRBV7-6, the J call TRBJ2-2; TRBD1 matches at 7 bases. The CDR3 contains 15 residues. The ends lost 5 bases at V and 7 bases at J; junction bases unmatched: 10. Germline CDR1 is SGHVS and CDR2 is FNYEAQ. CDR3 in DNA: TGTGCCAGCAGCGCCTTACAGGGGAGCGGCGGGGAGCTGTTTTTT. This codes for CASSALQGSGGELFF.

The CDR3 loop reads CASSQREMNTGELFF. The CDR3 DNA reads as TGTGCCAGCAGCCAACGGGAGATGAACACCGGGGAGCTGTTTTTT. This rearrangement joins TRBV3-1 (or the pseudogene TRBV3-2) to TRBJ2-2, with D possibly TRBD2 on 6 matching bases. V shed 2 bases and J shed 1 base, with 8 bases lying between them. CDR1 is LGHDT, CDR2 YNNKEL, per germline (reference sequence). This CDR3 has 15 residues.

J is TRBJ1-4 and V is TRBV19; 12 bases are shared with TRBD1. The germline V gene encodes CDR1 LNHDA and CDR2 SQIVND (reference sequence). V gave up 5 bases and J gave up 8 bases; unmatched junction bases: 6. This CDR3 region has 15 residues. Here the CDR3 DNA reads TGTGCCAGTAGTCCCGGGACAGGGGGCGCGGAAAAACTGTTTTTT. It codes for CASSPGTGGAEKLFF.

The V gene is TRBV11-2, the J gene TRBJ2-2; 7 bases are shared with TRBD1. This CDR3 spans 13 amino acids. V trimming: 5 bases; J trimming: 5 bases; junction bases outside the gene matches: 2. Germline CDR1 and CDR2: SGHAT and FQNNGV. CDR3 sequence reads: CASSPGQTGELFF. The CDR3 nucleotides read TGTGCCAGCAGCCCGGGACAGACCGGGGAGCTGTTTTTT.